The clone carrying this T cell receptor (beta chain) is medium-sized (0.01 to 0.1%) in the sample. These data originate in a study of CXCR3 chemokines and chemotherapy response in bladder cancer. Each CDR3 protein is one row after TCRdb ran MiXCR on the PCR reads. This sample has some 2,000 distinct CDR3 sequences, with about 16% found just once. The specimen was obtained from a patient whose treatment included neoadjuvant chemotherapy. The clonotype was recovered from a human donor with bladder cancer that responded to neoadjuvant chemotherapy.

CDR3 nucleotide sequence: TGTGCCAGCAGCCGGTGGTCCGGGGAGCTGTTTTTT. As protein: CASSRWSGELFF. The chain joins TRBV7-9 to TRBJ2-2; D call uncertain. Deletions cut 5 bases from V and 6 bases from J, with 7 bases between. Looked up from germline, CDR1 is SEHNR and CDR2 is FQNEAQ (reference sequence). CDR3 length: 12 amino acids.